The present TCR beta chain was sequenced within a study of radiotherapy plus CTLA-4 blockade in lung cancer. Study in general: Objective responses emerged in around a sixth of patients, and 30% to 40% attained disease control.

This CDR3 comprises 15 residues. Germline trimming cut 7 bases from V and 7 bases from J; bases unmatched to any gene: 8. Germline V lookup: CDR1 MNHNS, CDR2 SASEGT. Study results and caveats: There was expansion of tumor-derived TCR clones in blood after radiotherapy plus ipilimumab. It was early blood T cell clone dynamics, with interferon-beta, that reportedly best predicted response.

Sequencing used immunoSEQ multiplex PCR; TCRdb keeps in-frame clones, though not all of them. The profile shows roughly 80,000 clones, around 79% of them singletons. About this clone: Its antigen is not identified.

The chain recombines TRBV6-1 with TRBJ2-1; 12 positions match TRBD2. Material: peripheral blood, obtained from a patient treated with radiotherapy plus ipilimumab. The TCR was taken from a human donor with non-small cell lung cancer who had a partial response to radiotherapy plus ipilimumab. Some clones in this sample may be carry-over from other donors' samples. DNA of the CDR3: TGTGCCAGCAACCCTAGCGGGAGGGCGAGGAATGAGCAGTTCTTC. Amino acids: CASNPSGRARNEQFF.